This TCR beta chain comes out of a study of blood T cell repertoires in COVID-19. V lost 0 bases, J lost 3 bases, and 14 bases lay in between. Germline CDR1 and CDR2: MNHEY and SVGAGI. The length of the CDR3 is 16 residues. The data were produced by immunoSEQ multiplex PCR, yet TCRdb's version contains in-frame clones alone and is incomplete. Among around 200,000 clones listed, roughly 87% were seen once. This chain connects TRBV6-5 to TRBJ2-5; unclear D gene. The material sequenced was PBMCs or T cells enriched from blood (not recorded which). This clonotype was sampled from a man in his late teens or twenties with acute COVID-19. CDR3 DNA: TGTGCCAGCAGTTACTCGGGCGCGTATTCAAAAGAGACCCAGTACTTC. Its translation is CASSYSGAYSKETQYF.